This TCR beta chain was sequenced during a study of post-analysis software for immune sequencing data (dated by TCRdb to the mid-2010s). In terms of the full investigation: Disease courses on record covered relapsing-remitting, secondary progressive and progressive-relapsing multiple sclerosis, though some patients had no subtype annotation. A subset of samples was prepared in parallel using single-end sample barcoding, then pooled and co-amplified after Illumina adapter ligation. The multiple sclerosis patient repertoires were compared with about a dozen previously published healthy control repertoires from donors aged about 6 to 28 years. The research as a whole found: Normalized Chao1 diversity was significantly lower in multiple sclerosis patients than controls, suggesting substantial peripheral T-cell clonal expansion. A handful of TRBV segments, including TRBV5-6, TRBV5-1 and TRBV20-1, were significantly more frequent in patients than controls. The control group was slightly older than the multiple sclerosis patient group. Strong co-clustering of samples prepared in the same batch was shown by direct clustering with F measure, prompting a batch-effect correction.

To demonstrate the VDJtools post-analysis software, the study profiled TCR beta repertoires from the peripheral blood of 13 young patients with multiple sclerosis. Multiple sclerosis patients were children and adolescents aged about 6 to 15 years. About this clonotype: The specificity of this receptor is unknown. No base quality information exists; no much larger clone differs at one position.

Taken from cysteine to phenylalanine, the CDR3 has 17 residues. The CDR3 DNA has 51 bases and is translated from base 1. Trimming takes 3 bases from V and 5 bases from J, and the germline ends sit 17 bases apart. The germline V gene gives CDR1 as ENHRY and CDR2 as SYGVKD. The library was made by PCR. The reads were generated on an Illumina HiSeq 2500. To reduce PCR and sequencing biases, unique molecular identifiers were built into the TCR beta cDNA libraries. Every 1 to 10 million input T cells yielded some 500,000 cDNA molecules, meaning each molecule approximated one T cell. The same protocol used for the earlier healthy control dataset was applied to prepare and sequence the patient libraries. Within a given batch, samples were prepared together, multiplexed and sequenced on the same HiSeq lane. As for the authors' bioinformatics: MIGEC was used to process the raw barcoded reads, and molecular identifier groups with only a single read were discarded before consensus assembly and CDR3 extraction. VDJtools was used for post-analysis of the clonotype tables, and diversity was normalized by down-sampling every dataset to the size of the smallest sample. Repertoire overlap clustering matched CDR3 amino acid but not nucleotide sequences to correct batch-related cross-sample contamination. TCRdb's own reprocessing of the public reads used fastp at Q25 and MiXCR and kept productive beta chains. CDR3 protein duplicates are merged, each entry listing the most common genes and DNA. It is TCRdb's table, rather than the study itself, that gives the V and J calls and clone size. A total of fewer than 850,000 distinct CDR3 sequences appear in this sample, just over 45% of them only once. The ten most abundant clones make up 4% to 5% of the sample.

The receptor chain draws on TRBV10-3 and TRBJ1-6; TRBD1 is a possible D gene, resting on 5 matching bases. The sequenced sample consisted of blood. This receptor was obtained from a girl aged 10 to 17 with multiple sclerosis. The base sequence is TGTGCCATCAGTGACTCCCCGCGACAGCCTAATAATTCACCCCTCCACTTT. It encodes CAISDSPRQPNNSPLHF.